This T cell receptor beta chain stems from a study of T cell responses to AZD1222 COVID-19 vaccine. The method was immunoSEQ multiplex PCR; TCRdb's version includes in-frame clones alone and lacks a portion of them. The data show some 130,000 clones, with approximately 84% seen just once and 20% to 25% held by the top ten. General study points: Possibly, clonal diversity was underestimated; donors were largely white British and included more females. Reports indicate that nearly half of spike-specific TCRs are directed at unmutated variant regions.

About this clone itself: Its specificity is not known.

V gave up 3 bases and J gave up 0 bases, with 12 bases separating them. Per the germline V gene, CDR1 is KGHSY and CDR2 is FQNENV. This CDR3 is 16 amino acids long. The clonotype was recovered from an adult in good health. This specimen was peripheral blood, taken on day 0 of AZD1222 vaccination. The rearrangement uses TRBV16 and TRBJ2-1, with D possibly TRBD2 on 7 matching bases. The CDR3 nucleotides read TGTGCCAGCAGCCAGCGGGGGCCAGGCTCCTACAATGAGCAGTTCTTC. It translates to CASSQRGPGSYNEQFF.